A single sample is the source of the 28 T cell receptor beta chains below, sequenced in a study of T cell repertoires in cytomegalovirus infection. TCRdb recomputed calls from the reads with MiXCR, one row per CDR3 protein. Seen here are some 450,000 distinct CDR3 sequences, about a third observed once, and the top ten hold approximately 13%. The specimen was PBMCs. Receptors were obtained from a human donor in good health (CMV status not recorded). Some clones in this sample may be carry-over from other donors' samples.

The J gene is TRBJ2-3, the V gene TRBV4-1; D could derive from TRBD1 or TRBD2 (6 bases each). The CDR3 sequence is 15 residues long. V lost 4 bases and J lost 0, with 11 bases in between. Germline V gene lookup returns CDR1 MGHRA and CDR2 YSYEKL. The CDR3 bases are TGCGCCAGCAGCCGGGGGGACACTAGCACAGATACGCAGTATTTT. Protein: CASSRGDTSTDTQYF.

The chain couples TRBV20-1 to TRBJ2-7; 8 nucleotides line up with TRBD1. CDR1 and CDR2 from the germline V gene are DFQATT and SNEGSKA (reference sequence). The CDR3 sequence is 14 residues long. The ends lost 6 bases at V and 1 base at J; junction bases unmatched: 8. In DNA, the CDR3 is TGCAGTGCCGAGGGGACAGGTGGATCCTACGAGCAGTACTTC. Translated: CSAEGTGGSYEQYF.

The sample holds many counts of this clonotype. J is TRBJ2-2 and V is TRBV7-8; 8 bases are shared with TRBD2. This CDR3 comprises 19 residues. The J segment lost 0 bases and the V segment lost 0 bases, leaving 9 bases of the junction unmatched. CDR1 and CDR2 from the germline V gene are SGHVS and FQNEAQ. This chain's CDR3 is CASSLAWRAGGANTGELFF. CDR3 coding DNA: TGTGCCAGCAGCTTAGCGTGGCGGGCGGGGGGCGCGAACACCGGGGAGCTGTTTTTT.

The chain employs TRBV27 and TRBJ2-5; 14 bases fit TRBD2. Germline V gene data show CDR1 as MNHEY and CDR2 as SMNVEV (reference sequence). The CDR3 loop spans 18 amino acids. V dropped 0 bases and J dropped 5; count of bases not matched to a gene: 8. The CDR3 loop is CASSLSMGLAGVVETQYF. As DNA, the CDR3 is TGTGCCAGCAGTTTATCGATGGGACTAGCGGGGGTTGTGGAGACCCAGTACTTC.

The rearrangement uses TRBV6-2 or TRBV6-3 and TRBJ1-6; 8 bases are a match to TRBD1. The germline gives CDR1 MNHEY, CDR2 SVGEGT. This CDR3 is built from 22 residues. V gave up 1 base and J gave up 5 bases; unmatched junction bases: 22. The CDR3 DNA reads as TGTGCCAGCAGTTACTTCCCACCCTGGACAGGGCCCCGGCCGAACAATAATTCACCCCTCCACTTT. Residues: CASSYFPPWTGPRPNNNSPLHF.

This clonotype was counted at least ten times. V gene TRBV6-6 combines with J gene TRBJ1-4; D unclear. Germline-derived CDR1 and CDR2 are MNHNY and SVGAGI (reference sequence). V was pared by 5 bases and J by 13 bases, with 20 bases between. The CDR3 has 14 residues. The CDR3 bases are TGTGCCAGCAGTCCGGTGATCTGGCGGGAAGGACTGTTTTTT. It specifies CASSPVIWREGLFF.

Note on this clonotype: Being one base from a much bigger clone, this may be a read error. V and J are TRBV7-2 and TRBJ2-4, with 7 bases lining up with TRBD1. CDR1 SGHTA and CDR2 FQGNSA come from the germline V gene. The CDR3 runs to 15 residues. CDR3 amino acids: CASSPRGQAKNNQYF. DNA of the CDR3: TGTGCCAGCAGCCCCCGTGGACAGGCCAAAAACAATCAGTACTTC.

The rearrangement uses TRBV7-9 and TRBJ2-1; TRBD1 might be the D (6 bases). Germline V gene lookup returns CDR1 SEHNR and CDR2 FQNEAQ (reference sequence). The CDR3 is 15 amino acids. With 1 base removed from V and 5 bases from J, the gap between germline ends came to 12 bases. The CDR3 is CASSLDLGQNNEQFF. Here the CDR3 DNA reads TGTGCCAGCAGCTTAGACCTTGGACAGAACAATGAGCAGTTCTTC. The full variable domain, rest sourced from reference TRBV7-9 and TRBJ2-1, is DTGVSQNPRHKITKRGQNVTFRCDPISEHNRLYWYRQTLGQGPEFLTYFQNEAQLEKSRLLSDRFSAERPKGSFSTLEIQRTEQGDSAMYLCASSLDLGQNNEQFFGPGTRLTVL.

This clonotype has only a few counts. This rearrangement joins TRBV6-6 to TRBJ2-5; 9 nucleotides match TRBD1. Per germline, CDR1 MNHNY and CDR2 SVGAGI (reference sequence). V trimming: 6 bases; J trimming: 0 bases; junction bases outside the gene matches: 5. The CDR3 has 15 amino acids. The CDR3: CASRDRDRDQETQYF. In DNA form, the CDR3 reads TGTGCCAGCAGGGACCGGGACAGGGACCAAGAGACCCAGTACTTC.

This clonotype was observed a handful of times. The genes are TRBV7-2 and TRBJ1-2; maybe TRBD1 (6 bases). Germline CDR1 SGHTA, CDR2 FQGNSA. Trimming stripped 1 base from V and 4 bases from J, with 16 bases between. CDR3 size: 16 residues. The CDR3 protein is CASSLGAGVEVYGYTF. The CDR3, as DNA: TGTGCCAGCAGCTTAGGAGCAGGGGTTGAGGTCTATGGCTACACCTTC.

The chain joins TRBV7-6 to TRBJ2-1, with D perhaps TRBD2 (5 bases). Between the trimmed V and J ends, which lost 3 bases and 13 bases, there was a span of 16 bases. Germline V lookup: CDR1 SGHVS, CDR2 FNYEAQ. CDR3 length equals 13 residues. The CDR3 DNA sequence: TGTGCCAGCAGCTTCCGACTGTGGACTGATCAGTTCTTC. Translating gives CASSFRLWTDQFF.

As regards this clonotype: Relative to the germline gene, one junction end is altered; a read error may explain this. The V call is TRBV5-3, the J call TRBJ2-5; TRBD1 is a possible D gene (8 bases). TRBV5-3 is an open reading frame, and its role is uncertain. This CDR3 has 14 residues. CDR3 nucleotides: TGTGCCAGCAGCTACACAGGGGGGGCGGAGACCCAGTACTTC. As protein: CASSYTGGAETQYF.

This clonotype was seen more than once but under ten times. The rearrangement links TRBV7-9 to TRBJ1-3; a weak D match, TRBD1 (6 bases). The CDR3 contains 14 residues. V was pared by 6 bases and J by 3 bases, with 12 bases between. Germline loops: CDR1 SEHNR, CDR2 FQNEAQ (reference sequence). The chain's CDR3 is CASSSTGYGNTIYF. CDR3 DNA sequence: TGTGCCAGCAGTTCTACAGGGTATGGAAACACCATATATTTT.

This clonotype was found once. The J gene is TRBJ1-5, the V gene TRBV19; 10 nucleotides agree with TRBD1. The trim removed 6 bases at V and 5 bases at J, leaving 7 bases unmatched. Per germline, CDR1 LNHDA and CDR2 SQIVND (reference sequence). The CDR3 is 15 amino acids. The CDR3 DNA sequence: TGTGCCAGTAGAAGGGACAGGGGCTTCCATCAGCCCCAGCATTTT. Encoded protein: CASRRDRGFHQPQHF.

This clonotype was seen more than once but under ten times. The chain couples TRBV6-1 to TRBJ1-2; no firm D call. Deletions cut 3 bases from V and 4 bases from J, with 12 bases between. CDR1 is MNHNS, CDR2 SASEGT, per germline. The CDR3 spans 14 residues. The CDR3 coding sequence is TGTGCCAGCAGTGAGCCGTCCCGGGGCTATGGCTACACCTTC. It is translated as CASSEPSRGYGYTF.

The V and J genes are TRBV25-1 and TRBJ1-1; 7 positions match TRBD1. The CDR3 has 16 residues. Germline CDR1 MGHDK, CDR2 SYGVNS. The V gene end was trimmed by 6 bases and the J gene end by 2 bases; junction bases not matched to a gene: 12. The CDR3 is CASSKFGGTANTEAFF. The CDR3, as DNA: TGTGCCAGCAGCAAATTCGGCGGGACAGCCAACACTGAAGCTTTCTTT. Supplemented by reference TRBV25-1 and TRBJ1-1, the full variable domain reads EADIYQTPRYLVIGTGKKITLECSQTMGHDKMYWYQQDPGMELHLIHYSYGVNSTEKGDLSSESTVSRIRTEHFPLTLESARPSHTSQYLCASSKFGGTANTEAFFGQGTRLTVV.

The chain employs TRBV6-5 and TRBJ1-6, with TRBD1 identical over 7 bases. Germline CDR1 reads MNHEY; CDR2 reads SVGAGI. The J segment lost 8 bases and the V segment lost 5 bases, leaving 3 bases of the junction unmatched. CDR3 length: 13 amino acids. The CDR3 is CASSPGQYSPLHF. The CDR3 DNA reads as TGTGCCAGCAGTCCGGGACAGTATTCACCCCTCCACTTT.

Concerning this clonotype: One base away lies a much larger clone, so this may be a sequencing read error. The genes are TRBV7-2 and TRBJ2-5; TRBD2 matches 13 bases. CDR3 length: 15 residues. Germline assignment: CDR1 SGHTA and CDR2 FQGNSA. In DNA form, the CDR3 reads TGTGCCAGCAGCTTAGGGACTAGCGGGGGTGAGACCCAGTCCTTC. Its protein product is CASSLGTSGGETQSF.

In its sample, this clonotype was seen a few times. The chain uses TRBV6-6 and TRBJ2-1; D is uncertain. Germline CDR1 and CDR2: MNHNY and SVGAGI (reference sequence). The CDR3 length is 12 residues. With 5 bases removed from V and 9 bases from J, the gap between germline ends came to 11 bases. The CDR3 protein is CASSRTTGEQFF. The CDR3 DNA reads TGTGCCAGCAGTCGGACGACTGGTGAGCAGTTCTTC.

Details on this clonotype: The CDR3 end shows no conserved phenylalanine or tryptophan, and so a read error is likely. The CDR3 DNA reads as TGTGCCAGCAGCTACCCGGGGAGCGAGCAGTACTTG. Translated: CASSYPGSEQYL. The V and J genes are TRBV7-4 and TRBJ2-7, with D possibly matching TRBD2 (5 bases). The CDR3 loop spans 12 amino acids. The V end lost 4 bases, the J end lost 6 bases, and 10 bases lay between the germline ends. Germline V CDR1 and CDR2: SGHVT, SQSDAQ.

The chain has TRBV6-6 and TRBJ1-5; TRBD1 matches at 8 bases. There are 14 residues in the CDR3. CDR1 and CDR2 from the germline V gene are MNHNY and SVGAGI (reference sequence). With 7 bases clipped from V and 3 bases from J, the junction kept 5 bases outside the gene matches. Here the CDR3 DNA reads TGTGCCAGCAAACCGGGACAGGTCAATCAGCCCCAGCATTTT. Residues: CASKPGQVNQPQHF.

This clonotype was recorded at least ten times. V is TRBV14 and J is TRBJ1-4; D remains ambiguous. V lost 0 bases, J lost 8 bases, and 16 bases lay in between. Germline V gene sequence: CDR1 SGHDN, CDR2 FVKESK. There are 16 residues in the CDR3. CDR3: CASSQDLPGFHEKLFF. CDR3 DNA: TGTGCCAGCAGCCAAGATCTTCCGGGGTTCCACGAAAAACTGTTTTTT.

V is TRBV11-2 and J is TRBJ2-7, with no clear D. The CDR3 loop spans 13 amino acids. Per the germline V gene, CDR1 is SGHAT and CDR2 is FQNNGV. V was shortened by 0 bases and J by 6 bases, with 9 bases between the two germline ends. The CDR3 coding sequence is TGTGCCAGCAGCTTAGATGTGGGCAGCGAGCAGTACTTC. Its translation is CASSLDVGSEQYF.

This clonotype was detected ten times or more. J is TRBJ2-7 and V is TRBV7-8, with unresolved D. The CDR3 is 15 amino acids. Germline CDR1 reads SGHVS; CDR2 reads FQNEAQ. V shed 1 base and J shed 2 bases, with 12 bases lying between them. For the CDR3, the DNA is TGTGCCAGCAGCTTAGATTGGGTGCGGACCTACGAGCAGTACTTC. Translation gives CASSLDWVRTYEQYF.

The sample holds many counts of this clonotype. In DNA, the CDR3 is TGTGCCAGCAGCGACCGGGACAGGGGTAGCTCCTATAATTCACCCCTCCACTTT. This sequence encodes CASSDRDRGSSYNSPLHF. This chain connects TRBV7-8 to TRBJ1-6; 10 nucleotides match TRBD1. Germline V CDR1 and CDR2: SGHVS, FQNEAQ. The V and J ends lost 5 bases and 0 bases, in that order; junction bases with no gene match: 7. This CDR3 is built from 18 residues.

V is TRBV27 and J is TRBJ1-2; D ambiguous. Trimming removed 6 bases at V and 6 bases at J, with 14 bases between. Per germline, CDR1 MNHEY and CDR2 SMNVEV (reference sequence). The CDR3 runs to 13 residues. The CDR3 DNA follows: TGTGCCAGCAGCCCCGCAGGAGGCCATGGCTACACCTTC. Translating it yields CASSPAGGHGYTF.

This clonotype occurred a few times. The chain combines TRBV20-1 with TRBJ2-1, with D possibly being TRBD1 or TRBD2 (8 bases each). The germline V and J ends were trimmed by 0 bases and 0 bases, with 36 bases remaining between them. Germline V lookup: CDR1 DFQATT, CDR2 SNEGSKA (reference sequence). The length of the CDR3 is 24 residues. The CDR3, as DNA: TGCAGTGCTAGAGATTTCTCCCCAGGGGGCCGCACTAGCGGCTCTACGGGCTCCTACAATGAGCAGTTCTTC. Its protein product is CSARDFSPGGRTSGSTGSYNEQFF.

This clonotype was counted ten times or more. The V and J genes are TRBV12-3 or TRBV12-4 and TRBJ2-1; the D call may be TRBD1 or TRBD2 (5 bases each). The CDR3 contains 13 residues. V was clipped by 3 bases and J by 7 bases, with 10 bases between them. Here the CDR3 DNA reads TGTGCCAGCAGTTTCGAGGGGATTAATGAGCAGTTCTTC. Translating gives CASSFEGINEQFF.